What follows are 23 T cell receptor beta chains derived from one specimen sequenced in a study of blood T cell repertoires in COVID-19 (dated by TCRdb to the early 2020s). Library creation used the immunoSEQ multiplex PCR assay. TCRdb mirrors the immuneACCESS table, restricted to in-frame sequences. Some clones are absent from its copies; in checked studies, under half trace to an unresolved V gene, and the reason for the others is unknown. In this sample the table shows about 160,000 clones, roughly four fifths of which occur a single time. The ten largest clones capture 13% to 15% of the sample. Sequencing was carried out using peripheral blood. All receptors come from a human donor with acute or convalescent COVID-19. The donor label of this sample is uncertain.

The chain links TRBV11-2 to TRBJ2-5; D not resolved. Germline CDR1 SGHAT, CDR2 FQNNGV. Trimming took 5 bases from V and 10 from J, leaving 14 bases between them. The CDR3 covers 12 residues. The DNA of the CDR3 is TGTGCCAGCAGCCCCCAGACCGGAGACCAGTACTTC. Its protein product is CASSPQTGDQYF. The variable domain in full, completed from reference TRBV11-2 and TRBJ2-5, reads EAGVAQSPRYKIIEKRQSVAFWCNPISGHATLYWYQQILGQGPKLLIQFQNNGVVDDSQLPKDRFSAERLKGVDSTLKIQPAKLEDSAVYLCASSPQTGDQYFGPGTRLLVL.

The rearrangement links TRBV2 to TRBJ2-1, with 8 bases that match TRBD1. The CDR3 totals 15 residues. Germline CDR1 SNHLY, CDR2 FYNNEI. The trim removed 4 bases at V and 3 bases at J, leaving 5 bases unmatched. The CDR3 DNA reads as TGTGCCAGCAGTGTGCAGGGGGCCTACTACAATGAGCAGTTCTTC. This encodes CASSVQGAYYNEQFF.

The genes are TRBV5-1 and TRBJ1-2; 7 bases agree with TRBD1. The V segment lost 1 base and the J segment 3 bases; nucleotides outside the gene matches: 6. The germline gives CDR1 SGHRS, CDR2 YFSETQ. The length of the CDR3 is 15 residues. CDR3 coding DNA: TGCGCCAGCAGCTTGCAGGCAGGGGGAGACTATGGCTACACCTTC. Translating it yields CASSLQAGGDYGYTF. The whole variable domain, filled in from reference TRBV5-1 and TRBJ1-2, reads KAGVTQTPRYLIKTRGQQVTLSCSPISGHRSVSWYQQTPGQGLQFLFEYFSETQRNKGNFPGRFSGRQFSNSRSEMNVSTLELGDSALYLCASSLQAGGDYGYTFGSGTRLTVV.

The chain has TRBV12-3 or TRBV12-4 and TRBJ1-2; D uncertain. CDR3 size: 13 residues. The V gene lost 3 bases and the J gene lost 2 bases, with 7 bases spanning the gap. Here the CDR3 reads CASSFSGNYGYTF. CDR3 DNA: TGTGCCAGCAGTTTTTCCGGGAACTATGGCTACACCTTC.

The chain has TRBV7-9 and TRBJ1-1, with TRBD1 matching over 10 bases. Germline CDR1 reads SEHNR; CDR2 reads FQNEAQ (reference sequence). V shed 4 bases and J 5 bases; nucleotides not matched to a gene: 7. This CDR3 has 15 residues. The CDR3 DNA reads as TGTGCCAGCAGCTATTTAGGGACAGGGGAGACTGAAGCTTTCTTT. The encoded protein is CASSYLGTGETEAFF.

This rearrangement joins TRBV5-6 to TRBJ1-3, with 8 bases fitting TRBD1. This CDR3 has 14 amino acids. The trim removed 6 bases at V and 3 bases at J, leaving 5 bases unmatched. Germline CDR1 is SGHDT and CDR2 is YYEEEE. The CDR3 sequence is CASTRTGLGNTIYF. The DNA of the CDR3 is TGTGCCAGCACCCGGACAGGGCTTGGAAACACCATATATTTT.

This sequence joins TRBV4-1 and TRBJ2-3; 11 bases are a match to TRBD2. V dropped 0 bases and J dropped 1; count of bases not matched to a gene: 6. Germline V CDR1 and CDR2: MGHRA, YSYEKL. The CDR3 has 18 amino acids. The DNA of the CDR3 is TGCGCCAGCAGCCAAGAGCCAAGACTAGCGGGGCGCACAGATACGCAGTATTTT. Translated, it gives CASSQEPRLAGRTDTQYF.

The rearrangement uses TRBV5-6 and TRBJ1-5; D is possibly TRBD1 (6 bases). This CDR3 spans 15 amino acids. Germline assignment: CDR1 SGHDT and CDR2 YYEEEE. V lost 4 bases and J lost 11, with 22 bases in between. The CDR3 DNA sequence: TGTGCCAGCAGCCAAACTGGGGGCCCTAGCCGGACCCAGCATTTT. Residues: CASSQTGGPSRTQHF.

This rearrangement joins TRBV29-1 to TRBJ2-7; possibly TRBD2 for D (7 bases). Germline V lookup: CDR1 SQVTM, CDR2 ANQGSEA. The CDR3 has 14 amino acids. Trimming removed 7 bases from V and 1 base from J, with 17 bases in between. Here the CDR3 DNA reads TGCAGCGCCCGTGGCGGGGGCCCATCCTACGAGCAGTACTTC. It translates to CSARGGGPSYEQYF.

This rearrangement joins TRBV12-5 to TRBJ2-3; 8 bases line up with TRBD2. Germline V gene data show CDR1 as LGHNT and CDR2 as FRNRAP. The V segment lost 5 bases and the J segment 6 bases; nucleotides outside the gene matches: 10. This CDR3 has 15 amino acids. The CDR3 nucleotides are TGTGCTAGTGGTCTTAGCGGGACACCCCAGGATACGCAGTATTTT. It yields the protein CASGLSGTPQDTQYF. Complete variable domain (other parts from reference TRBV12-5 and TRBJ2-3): DARVTQTPRHKVTEMGQEVTMRCQPILGHNTVFWYRQTMMQGLELLAYFRNRAPLDDSGMPKDRFSAEMPDATLATLKIQPSEPRDSAVYFCASGLSGTPQDTQYFGPGTRLTVL.

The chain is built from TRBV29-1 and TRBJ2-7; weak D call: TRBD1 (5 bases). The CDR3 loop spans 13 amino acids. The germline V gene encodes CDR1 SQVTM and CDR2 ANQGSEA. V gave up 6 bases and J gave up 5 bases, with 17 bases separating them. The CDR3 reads CSVRRQTGNEQYF. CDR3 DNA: TGCAGCGTCCGACGACAGACGGGCAACGAGCAGTACTTC.

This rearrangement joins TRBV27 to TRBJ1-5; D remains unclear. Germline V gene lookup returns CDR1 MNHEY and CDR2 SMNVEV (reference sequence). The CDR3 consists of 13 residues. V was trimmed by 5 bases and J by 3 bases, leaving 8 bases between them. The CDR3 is CASSPKLNQPQHF. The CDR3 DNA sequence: TGTGCCAGCAGTCCGAAACTCAATCAGCCCCAGCATTTT.

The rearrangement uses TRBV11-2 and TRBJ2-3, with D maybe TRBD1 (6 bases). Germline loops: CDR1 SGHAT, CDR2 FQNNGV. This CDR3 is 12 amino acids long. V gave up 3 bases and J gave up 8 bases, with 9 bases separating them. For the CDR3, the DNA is TGTGCCAGCAGCTTCCCAGGGGCTACGCAGTATTTT. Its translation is CASSFPGATQYF.

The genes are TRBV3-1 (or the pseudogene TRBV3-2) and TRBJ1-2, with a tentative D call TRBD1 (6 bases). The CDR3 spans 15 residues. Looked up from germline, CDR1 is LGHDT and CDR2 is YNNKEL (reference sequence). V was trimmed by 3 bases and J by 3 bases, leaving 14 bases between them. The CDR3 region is CASSHLWEGDYGYTF. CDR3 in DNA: TGTGCCAGCAGCCACCTTTGGGAGGGGGACTATGGCTACACCTTC.

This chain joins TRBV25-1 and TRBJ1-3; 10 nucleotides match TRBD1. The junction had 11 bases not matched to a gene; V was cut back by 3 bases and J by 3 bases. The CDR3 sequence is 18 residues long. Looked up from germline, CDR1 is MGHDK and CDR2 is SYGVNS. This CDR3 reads CASSDSGQGLLGGNTIYF. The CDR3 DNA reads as TGTGCCAGCAGTGATTCGGGACAGGGGCTACTTGGTGGAAACACCATATATTTT.

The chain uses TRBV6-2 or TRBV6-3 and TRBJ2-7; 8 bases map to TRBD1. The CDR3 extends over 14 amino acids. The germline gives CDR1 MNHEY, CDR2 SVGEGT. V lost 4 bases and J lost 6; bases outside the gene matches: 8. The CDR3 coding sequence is TGTGCCAGCAGTTCTTGGACAGGGTGGGTCGAGCAGTACTTC. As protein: CASSSWTGWVEQYF.

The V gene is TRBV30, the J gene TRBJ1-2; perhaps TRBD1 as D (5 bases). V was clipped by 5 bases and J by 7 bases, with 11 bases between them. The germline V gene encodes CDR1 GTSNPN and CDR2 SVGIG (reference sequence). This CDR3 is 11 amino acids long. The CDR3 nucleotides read TGTGCCTGGGGCCAGGGAAGTGGCTACACCTTC. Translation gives CAWGQGSGYTF.

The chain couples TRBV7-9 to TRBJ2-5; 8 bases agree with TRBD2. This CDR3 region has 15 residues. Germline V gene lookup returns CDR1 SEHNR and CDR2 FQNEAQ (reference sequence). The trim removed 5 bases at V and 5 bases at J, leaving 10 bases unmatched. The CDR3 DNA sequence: TGTGCCAGCAGCCCATTAGCGGGGCCCGTGGAGACCCAGTACTTC. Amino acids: CASSPLAGPVETQYF.

In DNA, the CDR3 is TGTGCCAGCAGCTCAGACAGGGGGGGCTATGGCTACACCTTC. This codes for CASSSDRGGYGYTF. The rearrangement uses TRBV7-2 and TRBJ1-2, with 9 bases that match TRBD1. Germline CDR1 SGHTA, CDR2 FQGNSA. The CDR3 runs 14 residues. The junction had 4 bases not matched to a gene; V was cut back by 4 bases and J by 4 bases.

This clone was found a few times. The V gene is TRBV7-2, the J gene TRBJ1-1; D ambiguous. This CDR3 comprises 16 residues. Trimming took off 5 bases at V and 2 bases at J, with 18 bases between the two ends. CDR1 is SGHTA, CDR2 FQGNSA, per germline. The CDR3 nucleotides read TGTGCCAGCAGCCAATTGAAGTACAGCCTAAACACTGAAGCTTTCTTT. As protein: CASSQLKYSLNTEAFF.

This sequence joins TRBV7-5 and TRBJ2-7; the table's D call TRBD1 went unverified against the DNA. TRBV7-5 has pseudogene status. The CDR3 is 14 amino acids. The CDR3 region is CVRSFGQAFYEQYF. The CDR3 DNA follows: TGTGTCAGAAGCTTCGGACAGGCTTTCTACGAGCAGTACTTC.

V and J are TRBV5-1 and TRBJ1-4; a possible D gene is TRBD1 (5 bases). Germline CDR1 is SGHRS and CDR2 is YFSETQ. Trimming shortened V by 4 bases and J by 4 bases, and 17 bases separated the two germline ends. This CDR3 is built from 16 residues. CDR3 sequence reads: CASSLQGAGRNEKLFF. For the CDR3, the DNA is TGCGCCAGCAGCCTTCAAGGGGCAGGGCGTAATGAAAAACTGTTTTTT. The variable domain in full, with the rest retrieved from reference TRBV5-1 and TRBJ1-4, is KAGVTQTPRYLIKTRGQQVTLSCSPISGHRSVSWYQQTPGQGLQFLFEYFSETQRNKGNFPGRFSGRQFSNSRSEMNVSTLELGDSALYLCASSLQGAGRNEKLFFGSGTQLSVL.

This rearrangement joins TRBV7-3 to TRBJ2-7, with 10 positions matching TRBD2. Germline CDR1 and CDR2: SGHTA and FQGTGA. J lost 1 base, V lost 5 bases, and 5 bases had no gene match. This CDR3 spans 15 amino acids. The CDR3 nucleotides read TGTGCCAGCAGCCCTAGCGGGGGCCCTTCCTACGAGCAGTACTTC. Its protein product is CASSPSGGPSYEQYF.